Below are 25 T cell receptor beta chains sequenced from a single sample in a study of identical twins. TCRdb independently ran MiXCR on the 5' RACE reads; one entry per CDR3 protein. The table lists approximately 500,000 distinct CDR3 sequences, 12% to 15% of them singletons. These data are also associated with another study on yellow fever vaccine responses in identical twins.

The sample comprised CD4+ T cells sorted from blood. The receptors stem from a woman younger than 30 in good health.

This clonotype was counted many times. The CDR3, as DNA: TGTGCCAGCAGCGTAGGACTAGCGGACTACAATGAGCAGTTCTTC. It encodes CASSVGLADYNEQFF. The chain carries TRBV9 and TRBJ2-1, with 9 positions matching TRBD2. CDR1 is SGDLS and CDR2 is YYNGEE in the germline V gene. Trimming cost V 0 bases and J 3 bases; bases outside gene matches: 1. This CDR3 contains 15 residues. Drawing the rest from reference TRBV9 and TRBJ2-1, the complete variable domain is DSGVTQTPKHLITATGQRVTLRCSPRSGDLSVYWYQQSLDQGLQFLIQYYNGEERAKGNILERFSAQQFPDLHSELNLSSLELGDSALYFCASSVGLADYNEQFFGPGTRLTVL.

Ten or more counts support this clonotype. V and J are TRBV7-9 and TRBJ2-3; D gene unclear. The germline V gene encodes CDR1 SEHNR and CDR2 FQNEAQ (reference sequence). This CDR3 spans 14 amino acids. The germline V and J ends were trimmed by 5 bases and 0 bases, with 9 bases remaining between them. CDR3 DNA sequence: TGTGCCAGCAGCCCCCGGATTAGCACAGATACGCAGTATTTT. It yields the protein CASSPRISTDTQYF.

This chain connects TRBV7-6 to TRBJ2-5; D may be TRBD1 (7 bases). Germline values: CDR1 SGHVS, CDR2 FNYEAQ. This CDR3 is 15 amino acids long. Trimming removed 2 bases at V and 4 bases at J, with 14 bases between. CDR3 DNA sequence: TGTGCCAGCAGCTTACCGTACAGGGGAGGAGAGACCCAGTACTTC. It is translated as CASSLPYRGGETQYF.

This clonotype was observed a single time. V gene TRBV10-1 combines with J gene TRBJ2-2, with 9 bases identical to TRBD1. The CDR3 sequence is 17 residues long. The V and J ends lost 3 bases and 4 bases, in that order; junction bases with no gene match: 9. From germline, CDR1 is WNHNN and CDR2 SYGVQD (reference sequence). The CDR3 nucleotides read TGCGCCAGCAGTGACTCCGGGACAGGGAGAATCACCGGGGAGCTGTTTTTT. Amino acid sequence: CASSDSGTGRITGELFF.

This chain joins TRBV10-3 and TRBJ2-3, with D uncertain. The CDR3 contains 14 residues. V dropped 6 bases and J dropped 0 bases, with 10 bases sitting between them. Germline CDR1 reads ENHRY; CDR2 reads SYGVKD. CDR3 in amino acids: CAIRPSTSTDTQYF. The CDR3 coding sequence is TGTGCCATCAGGCCCAGCACTAGCACAGATACGCAGTATTTT.

The J gene is TRBJ2-3, the V gene TRBV2; D possibly corresponds to TRBD2 (5 bases). This CDR3 is built from 15 residues. From germline, CDR1 is SNHLY and CDR2 FYNNEI. V lost 6 bases and J lost 0, with 13 bases in between. CDR3 bases: TGTGCCAGCAGCCCTGGGAGTTTTAGCACAGATACGCAGTATTTT. Its translation is CASSPGSFSTDTQYF.

V usage is TRBV11-1 and J usage is TRBJ2-1; D is unclear. Germline CDR1 and CDR2: SGHAT and FQDESV (reference sequence). This CDR3 spans 12 amino acids. Deletions cut 4 bases from V and 7 bases from J, with 8 bases between. The CDR3, as DNA: TGTGCCAGCAGCTCCATGTTGAATGAGCAGTTCTTC. As protein: CASSSMLNEQFF.

The V gene is TRBV6-5, the J gene TRBJ2-5; D is undetermined. This CDR3 region has 16 residues. CDR1 is MNHEY, CDR2 SVGAGI, per germline. Trimming cost V 0 bases and J 2 bases, with 13 bases left between them. CDR3 sequence: CASSYSPSKGQETQYF. Written as DNA, the CDR3 is TGTGCCAGCAGTTACTCCCCTTCGAAAGGACAAGAGACCCAGTACTTC.

This rearrangement joins TRBV20-1 to TRBJ2-3, with 7 bases matching TRBD2. V was pared by 6 bases and J by 7 bases, with 10 bases of the junction left unmatched. The CDR3 is 13 amino acids. Germline-derived CDR1 and CDR2 are DFQATT and SNEGSKA (reference sequence). The CDR3 nucleotides are TGCAGTGCCCAACTAGCGAGACAGAATACGCAGTATTTT. This sequence encodes CSAQLARQNTQYF.

A few counts support this clonotype. The chain uses TRBV11-3 and TRBJ2-7; 8 bases are shared with TRBD2. The V gene's germline CDR1 is SGHNT and CDR2 YENEEA. The CDR3 sequence is 15 residues long. The J segment lost 2 bases and the V segment lost 6 bases, leaving 9 bases of the junction unmatched. Written as DNA, the CDR3 is TGTGCCAGCAGTTACGGGGCGGGGGGCCCCTACGAGCAGTACTTC. Translating it yields CASSYGAGGPYEQYF.

Concerning this clonotype itself: An end of the junction does not agree with germline; a read error may underlie this. The chain is built from TRBV15 and TRBJ2-1; 10 nucleotides align to TRBD2. The germline gives CDR1 LNHNV, CDR2 YYDKDF (reference sequence). This CDR3 is 15 amino acids long. CDR3 region: CATSLAGGPYHEQFF. The CDR3 coding sequence is TGTGCCACCAGTTTAGCGGGGGGTCCCTACCATGAGCAGTTCTTC.

This clonotype occurred a few times. J is TRBJ2-2 and V is TRBV20-1; D assignment may be TRBD1 or TRBD2 (6 bases each). The CDR3 covers 14 residues. In germline, CDR1 is DFQATT, CDR2 SNEGSKA (reference sequence). V dropped 0 bases and J dropped 7 bases, with 12 bases sitting between them. The CDR3 protein is CSARDRRGGGELFF. The CDR3 coding sequence is TGCAGTGCTAGAGATCGCAGGGGAGGCGGGGAGCTGTTTTTT.

This clonotype was counted between two and nine times. This sequence joins TRBV11-1 and TRBJ2-2, with 11 bases matching TRBD2. V trimming: 5 bases; J trimming: 0 bases; junction bases outside the gene matches: 14. Germline lookup yields CDR1 SGHAT and CDR2 FQDESV (reference sequence). The CDR3 runs to 20 residues. This chain's CDR3 is CASSAPGTSGFVANTGELFF. CDR3 DNA sequence: TGTGCCAGCAGCGCTCCCGGGACTAGCGGCTTTGTCGCGAACACCGGGGAGCTGTTTTTT.

This clonotype was seen a handful of times. Written as DNA, the CDR3 is TGTGCCAGCAGGACTAGCGGGAGGGGTTACGAGCAGTACTTC. This codes for CASRTSGRGYEQYF. V is TRBV6-2 or TRBV6-3 and J is TRBJ2-7, with 14 bases aligning to TRBD2. V gave up 6 bases and J gave up 4 bases; unmatched junction bases: 2. Germline V CDR1 and CDR2: MNHEY, SVGEGT. The CDR3 loop spans 14 amino acids.

This clonotype came up many times. The rearrangement uses TRBV7-3 and TRBJ2-7; possibly TRBD1 for D (6 bases). Per germline, CDR1 SGHTA and CDR2 FQGTGA. The CDR3 runs to 14 residues. V lost 5 bases, J lost 0 bases, and 11 bases lay in between. CDR3 amino acids: CASSLQGSSYEQYF. CDR3 DNA: TGTGCCAGCAGCCTCCAGGGGAGCTCCTACGAGCAGTACTTC.

The chain employs TRBV12-5 and TRBJ2-1; 11 nucleotides match TRBD2. Losses at the gene ends were 1 base for V and 9 bases for J; bases not matched to a gene: 2. Germline CDR1 is LGHNT and CDR2 is FRNRAP. The CDR3 has 14 residues. CDR3 nucleotide sequence: TGTGCTAGTGGTTTGGGGCTAGCGGGAGGTGAGCAGTTCTTC. Translating it yields CASGLGLAGGEQFF.

This clonotype has more than one count but fewer than ten. This CDR3 reads CSATQGTSSNQPQHF. The CDR3 DNA is TGCAGTGCTACCCAGGGGACTTCAAGCAATCAGCCCCAGCATTTT. V is TRBV20-1 and J is TRBJ1-5, with D possibly matching TRBD1 (6 bases). CDR3 length equals 15 residues. Looked up from germline, CDR1 is DFQATT and CDR2 is SNEGSKA (reference sequence). V dropped 4 bases and J dropped 1 base, with 14 bases sitting between them.

This clonotype was observed a few times. V is TRBV18 and J is TRBJ2-5; D is perhaps TRBD2 (5 bases). The CDR3 spans 14 residues. Germline lookup yields CDR1 KGHSH and CDR2 LQKENI. V dropped 6 bases and J dropped 6 bases, with 17 bases sitting between them. The CDR3 is CASSPREGAKTQYF. DNA for the CDR3: TGTGCCAGCTCCCCGCGCGAGGGAGCAAAGACCCAGTACTTC.

V and J are TRBV7-2 and TRBJ2-7; D is ambiguous. From germline, CDR1 is SGHTA and CDR2 FQGNSA. There are 16 residues in the CDR3. Trimming took 5 bases from V and 0 from J, leaving 17 bases between them. DNA for the CDR3: TGTGCCAGCAGCCTTAGGACGGCGGCTAGCTCCTACGAGCAGTACTTC. Protein product: CASSLRTAASSYEQYF.

The rearrangement joins TRBV11-2 to TRBJ2-7; D not certain. The CDR3 has 12 amino acids. CDR1 SGHAT and CDR2 FQNNGV come from the germline V gene. V lost 5 bases to trimming and J lost 4 bases, with 9 bases between them. Here the CDR3 DNA reads TGTGCCAGCAGCATAACAGTTTACGAGCAGTACGTC. Amino acid sequence: CASSITVYEQYV.

The chain carries TRBV7-6 and TRBJ2-7; D not certain. Between the trimmed V and J ends, which lost 2 bases and 2 bases, there was a span of 10 bases. CDR1 is SGHVS, CDR2 FNYEAQ, per germline. The CDR3 length is 14 residues. CDR3 coding DNA: TGTGCCAGCAGCTTACGGCGCGAAACCTACGAGCAGTACTTC. Encoded protein: CASSLRRETYEQYF.

The chain joins TRBV18 to TRBJ2-3; TRBD2 agrees at 14 bases. This CDR3 is 17 amino acids long. Germline V gives CDR1 KGHSH, CDR2 LQKENI. With V trimmed by 4 bases and J by 2 bases, 5 bases remained unmatched. The CDR3 spells CASSHGTSGGITDTQYF. The CDR3 DNA follows: TGTGCCAGCTCACACGGGACTAGCGGGGGAATCACAGATACGCAGTATTTT.

V gene TRBV2 combines with J gene TRBJ2-7; TRBD2 is a possible D gene (5 bases). This CDR3 has 15 residues. V gave up 6 bases and J gave up 3 bases, with 18 bases separating them. The germline CDR1 and CDR2 sequences are SNHLY and FYNNEI. The CDR3 is CASSPSGSLFYEQYF. Written as DNA, the CDR3 is TGTGCCAGCAGCCCCTCTGGGAGCCTCTTCTACGAGCAGTACTTC.

The rearrangement links TRBV29-1 to TRBJ2-5; 11 nucleotides align to TRBD2. Trimming took 0 bases from V and 1 from J; bases not matched to a gene: 7. This CDR3 comprises 17 residues. Germline-derived CDR1 and CDR2 are SQVTM and ANQGSEA. CDR3 nucleotides: TGCAGCGTTGAAGATCTTTTGCTAGCGGGAGGCCAAGAGACCCAGTACTTC. It encodes CSVEDLLLAGGQETQYF. Full variable domain (missing parts from reference TRBV29-1 and TRBJ2-5): SAVISQKPSRDICQRGTSLTIQCQVDSQVTMMFWYRQQPGQSLTLIATANQGSEATYESGFVIDKFPISRPNLTFSTLTVSNMSPEDSSIYLCSVEDLLLAGGQETQYFGPGTRLLVL.

This clonotype has at least ten counts. This chain uses TRBV5-1 with TRBJ2-3, with D maybe TRBD1 (5 bases). The CDR3 is made up of 15 amino acids. In germline, CDR1 is SGHRS, CDR2 YFSETQ. Trimming removed 0 bases from V and 2 bases from J, with 10 bases in between. DNA of the CDR3: TGCGCCAGCAGCTTGGTTCAGGGCTTCACAGATACGCAGTATTTT. It translates to CASSLVQGFTDTQYF.